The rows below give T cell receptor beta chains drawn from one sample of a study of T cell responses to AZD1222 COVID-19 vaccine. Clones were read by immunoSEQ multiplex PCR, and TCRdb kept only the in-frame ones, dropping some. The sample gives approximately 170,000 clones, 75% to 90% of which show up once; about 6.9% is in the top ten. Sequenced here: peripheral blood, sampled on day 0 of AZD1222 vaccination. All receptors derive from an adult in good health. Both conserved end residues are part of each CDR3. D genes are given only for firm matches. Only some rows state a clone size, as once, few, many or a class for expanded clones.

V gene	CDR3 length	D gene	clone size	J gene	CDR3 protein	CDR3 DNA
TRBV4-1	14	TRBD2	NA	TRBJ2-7	CASRRTSGPYEQYF	TGCGCCAGCAGAAGGACTAGCGGACCCTACGAGCAGTACTTC
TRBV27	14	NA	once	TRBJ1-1	CASSLARGGTEAFF	TGTGCCAGCAGTTTGGCCCGAGGTGGGACTGAAGCTTTCTTT
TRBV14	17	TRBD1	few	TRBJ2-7	CASSQDSNRGRIGEQYF	TGTGCCAGCAGCCAAGATTCGAACAGGGGGCGCATCGGCGAGCAGTACTTC
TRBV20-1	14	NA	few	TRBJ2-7	CSASFLRTSMEQYF	TGCAGTGCTAGTTTCCTACGGACGTCCATGGAGCAGTACTTC
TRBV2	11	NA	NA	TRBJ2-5	CAPGRQETQYF	TGTGCCCCCGGCAGGCAAGAGACCCAGTACTTC
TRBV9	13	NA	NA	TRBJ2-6	CASSVSGANVLTF	TGTGCCAGCAGCGTATCCGGGGCCAACGTCCTGACTTTC
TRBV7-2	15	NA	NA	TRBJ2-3	CASSPTSPLTDTQYF	TGTGCCAGCAGCCCGACTTCCCCCCTCACAGATACGCAGTATTTT
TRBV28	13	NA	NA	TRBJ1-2	CASSLHRLYGYTF	TGTGCCAGCAGTTTGCACAGACTCTATGGCTACACCTTC
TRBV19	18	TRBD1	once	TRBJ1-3	CASSTHRDRGLSGNTIYF	TGTGCCAGTAGTACACACCGGGACAGGGGTTTAAGTGGAAACACCATATATTTT
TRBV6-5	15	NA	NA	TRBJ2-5	CASGPQRGAGETQYF	TGTGCCAGCGGTCCTCAACGGGGGGCCGGAGAGACCCAGTACTTC
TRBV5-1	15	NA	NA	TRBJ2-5	CASSLAGGMGETQYF	TGCGCCAGCAGCTTGGCTGGCGGGATGGGAGAGACCCAGTACTTC
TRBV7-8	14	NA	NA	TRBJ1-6	CASSPSWGDSPLHF	TGTGCCAGCAGCCCCTCTTGGGGTGATTCACCCCTCCACTTT
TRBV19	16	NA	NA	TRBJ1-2	CASSFIWTEANYGYTF	TGTGCCAGTAGTTTCATTTGGACAGAAGCTAACTATGGCTACACCTTC
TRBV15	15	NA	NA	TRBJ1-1	CATSRVVTLNTEAFF	TGTGCCACCAGCAGAGTCGTCACGTTGAACACTGAAGCTTTCTTT
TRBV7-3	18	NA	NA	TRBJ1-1	CASSLVPAGQDMNTEAFF	TGTGCCAGCAGCCTAGTCCCAGCGGGACAAGACATGAACACTGAAGCTTTCTTT
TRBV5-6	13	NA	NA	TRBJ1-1	CASSPKGVTEAFF	TGTGCCAGCAGCCCTAAAGGTGTGACTGAAGCTTTCTTT
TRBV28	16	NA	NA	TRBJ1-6	CASSYVRTTYNSPLHF	TGTGCCAGCAGTTACGTCAGGACCACATATAATTCACCCCTCCACTTT
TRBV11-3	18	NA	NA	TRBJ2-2	CASSLLQVAGLNPGELFF	TGTGCCAGCAGCCTTCTCCAAGTAGCTGGACTGAACCCCGGGGAGCTGTTTTTT
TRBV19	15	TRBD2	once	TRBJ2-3	CASGWTSKSTDTQYF	TGTGCCAGCGGATGGACTAGCAAGAGCACAGATACGCAGTATTTT
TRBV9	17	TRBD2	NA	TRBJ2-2	CASTGTSGGAFAGELFF	TGTGCCAGCACCGGGACTAGCGGGGGGGCTTTCGCCGGGGAGCTGTTTTTT
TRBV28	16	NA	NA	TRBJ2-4	CASSSSIHPAKNIQYF	TGTGCCAGCAGTTCCTCGATACACCCAGCCAAAAACATTCAGTACTTC
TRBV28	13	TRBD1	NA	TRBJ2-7	CASSLTGVNEQYF	TGTGCCAGCAGTTTGACAGGGGTGAACGAGCAGTACTTC
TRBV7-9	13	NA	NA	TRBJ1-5	CASSLDSGQPQHF	TGTGCCAGCAGCTTAGATTCTGGTCAGCCCCAGCATTTT
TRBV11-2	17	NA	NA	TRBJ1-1	CASSFGQLLPVNTEAFF	TGTGCCAGCAGCTTCGGACAGCTTTTACCAGTGAACACTGAAGCTTTCTTT
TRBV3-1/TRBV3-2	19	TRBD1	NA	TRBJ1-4	CASSQDRWGNRGGKGKLFF	TGTGCCAGCAGCCAAGACCGATGGGGAAACAGGGGCGGGAAGGGAAAACTGTTTTTT
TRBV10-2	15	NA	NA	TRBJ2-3	CASSVLAVNTDTQYF	TGCGCCAGCTCGGTATTAGCGGTAAACACAGATACGCAGTATTTT
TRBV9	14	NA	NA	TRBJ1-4	CASSVESGNEKLFF	TGTGCCAGCAGCGTAGAGTCAGGGAATGAAAAACTGTTTTTT
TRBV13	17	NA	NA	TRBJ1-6	CASSLVFEGSYNSPLHF	TGTGCCAGCAGCTTAGTATTCGAGGGCTCCTATAATTCACCCCTCCACTTT
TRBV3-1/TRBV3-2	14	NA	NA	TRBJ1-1	CASSPREMNTEAFF	TGTGCCAGCAGCCCGCGGGAGATGAACACTGAAGCTTTCTTT
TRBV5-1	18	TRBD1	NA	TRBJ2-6	CASSRGQGAQYGANVLTF	TGCGCCAGCAGCCGGGGACAGGGGGCGCAGTATGGGGCCAACGTCCTGACTTTC
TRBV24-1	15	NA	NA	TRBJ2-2	CATSFGQGGTGELFF	TGTGCCACCAGTTTTGGGCAGGGGGGGACCGGGGAGCTGTTTTTT
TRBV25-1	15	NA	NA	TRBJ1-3	CASSPPGGNGNTIYF	TGTGCCAGCAGTCCCCCCGGAGGGAATGGAAACACCATATATTTT
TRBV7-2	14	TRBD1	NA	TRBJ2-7	CASRPNRGMYEQYF	TGTGCCAGCAGACCCAACAGGGGGATGTACGAGCAGTACTTC
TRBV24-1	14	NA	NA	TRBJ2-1	CATSAPARDNEQFF	TGTGCCACCAGTGCCCCGGCCAGGGACAATGAGCAGTTCTTC
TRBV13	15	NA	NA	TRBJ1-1	CASSLGTGMNTEAFF	TGTGCCAGCAGCTTAGGCACGGGGATGAACACTGAAGCTTTCTTT
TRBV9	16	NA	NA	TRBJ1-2	CASSVEPTGTNYGYTF	TGTGCCAGCAGCGTAGAACCTACTGGAACTAACTATGGCTACACCTTC
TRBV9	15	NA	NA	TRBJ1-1	CASSVGGTYNTEAFF	TGTGCCAGCAGCGTAGGTGGGACATACAACACTGAAGCTTTCTTT
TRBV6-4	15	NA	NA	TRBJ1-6	CASSDSGWEGSPLHF	TGTGCCAGCAGTGACTCGGGGTGGGAGGGATCACCCCTCCACTTT
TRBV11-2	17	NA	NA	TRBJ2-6	CASSFRQQTSGANVLTF	TGTGCCAGCAGCTTTAGACAGCAAACCTCTGGGGCCAACGTCCTGACTTTC
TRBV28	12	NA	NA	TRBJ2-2	CASKQIGGELFF	TGTGCCAGCAAACAAATAGGCGGGGAGCTGTTTTTT
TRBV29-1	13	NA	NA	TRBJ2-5	CSVEEPSRETQYF	TGCAGCGTTGAAGAACCTTCGAGGGAGACCCAGTACTTC
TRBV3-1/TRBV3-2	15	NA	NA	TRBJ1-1	CASSQGTVPPTEAFF	TGTGCCAGCAGCCAAGGGACAGTTCCACCCACTGAAGCTTTCTTT
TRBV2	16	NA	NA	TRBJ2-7	CASSGTGTQDRREQYF	TGTGCCAGCAGTGGAACCGGGACCCAAGATAGGAGGGAGCAGTACTTC
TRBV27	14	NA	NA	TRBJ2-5	CASSFGGGGETQYF	TGTGCCAGCAGTTTTGGGGGAGGGGGGGAGACCCAGTACTTC
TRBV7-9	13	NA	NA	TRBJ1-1	CASSLGWGTEAFF	TGTGCCAGCAGCTTAGGGTGGGGCACTGAAGCTTTCTTT